The 9 T cell receptor beta chains presented below share a single source sample, sequenced in a study of shared clonotypes between healthy human individuals. TCRdb keeps only in-frame clones here, not all; method: immunoSEQ multiplex PCR. Among approximately 2.5 million clones listed, 90% to 95% were seen once. Sequencing input: naive CD4+ T cells from PBMCs. As for subset: CD45RA+ positively selected. The receptors originated from a man between 18 and 35 years old in good health. Some clones in this sample may be carry-over from other donors' samples.

Details on this clone: Other nucleotide sequences in the sample specify the same CDR3. The rearrangement joins TRBV6-6 to TRBJ1-1; D is ambiguous. The germline V and J ends were trimmed by 0 bases and 2 bases, with 10 bases remaining between them. The CDR3 runs to 15 residues. Germline values: CDR1 MNHNY, CDR2 SVGAGI (reference sequence). The CDR3 loop reads CASSYSPGKNTEAFF. In DNA, the CDR3 is TGTGCCAGCAGTTACTCGCCCGGGAAAAACACTGAAGCTTTCTTT.

V gene TRBV7-8 combines with J gene TRBJ1-2, with 8 positions matching TRBD1. The CDR3 length is 13 residues. V lost 9 bases, J lost 8 bases, and 11 bases stayed unmatched. Germline lookup yields CDR1 SGHVS and CDR2 FQNEAQ. The CDR3 nucleotides read TGTGCCAGTACCAGCCAGGGGGCGTTCGGCTACACCTTC. It yields the protein CASTSQGAFGYTF.

The table lists this clone with a few counts. This sequence joins TRBV28 and TRBJ1-5; TRBD1 is a possible D gene (6 bases). The germline V and J ends were trimmed by 5 bases and 7 bases, with 15 bases remaining between them. The germline gives CDR1 MDHEN, CDR2 SYDVKM. The CDR3 totals 14 residues. The CDR3 here is CASSVSQGVQPQHF. The CDR3 region has the DNA TGTGCCAGCAGTGTTTCACAGGGAGTACAGCCCCAGCATTTT.

Regarding this clone: The identical CDR3 is also encoded by other nucleotide sequences in the sample. Here the CDR3 DNA reads TGTGCCAGCAGCGTGACTGGGAACTCCTACGAGCAGTACTTC. This encodes CASSVTGNSYEQYF. The chain links TRBV9 to TRBJ2-7; D unresolved. CDR3 length: 14 amino acids. Trimming left V 2 bases short and J 0 bases short, with 9 bases between. Germline V gives CDR1 SGDLS, CDR2 YYNGEE.

The V call is TRBV5-4, the J call TRBJ2-5; unclear D gene. V lost 2 bases to trimming and J lost 1 base, with 6 bases between them. Germline CDR1 and CDR2: SGHNT and YYREEE (reference sequence). CDR3 length equals 13 residues. This CDR3 reads CASSFQSQETQYF. Written as DNA, the CDR3 is TGTGCCAGCAGCTTTCAGAGCCAAGAGACCCAGTACTTC.

The V gene is TRBV7-6, the J gene TRBJ2-1; 11 nucleotides match TRBD2. CDR1 and CDR2 (germline): SGHVS, FNYEAQ. With 0 bases clipped from V and 3 bases from J, the junction kept 7 bases outside the gene matches. The CDR3 spans 18 residues. The CDR3 protein is CASSLAKGGLAGYNEQFF. The CDR3 DNA sequence: TGTGCCAGCAGCTTAGCAAAGGGAGGACTAGCGGGCTACAATGAGCAGTTCTTC.

This chain connects TRBV2 to TRBJ2-5, with TRBD1 matching 9 bases. The ends lost 4 bases at V and 2 bases at J; junction bases unmatched: 5. CDR3 size: 15 residues. CDR1 and CDR2 from the germline V gene are SNHLY and FYNNEI. CDR3 bases: TGTGCCAGCAGTGTAGCCGGGACAGGGCAAGAGACCCAGTACTTC. Translating it yields CASSVAGTGQETQYF.

This chain links TRBV7-2 with TRBJ2-5; D perhaps matches TRBD1 (6 bases). Germline CDR1 and CDR2: SGHTA and FQGNSA. The CDR3 runs 14 residues. The V and J ends lost 5 bases and 5 bases respectively, with 15 bases between them. CDR3 residues: CASSPRDRRETQYF. DNA of the CDR3: TGTGCCAGCAGCCCCCGCGACAGGCGGGAGACCCAGTACTTC.

This chain links TRBV9 with TRBJ1-4; possibly TRBD1 for D (6 bases). Germline-derived CDR1 and CDR2 are SGDLS and YYNGEE. The CDR3 spans 15 residues. V was clipped by 4 bases and J by 7 bases, with 17 bases between them. CDR3 in amino acids: CASSWSQGRSEKLFF. In nucleotides, the CDR3 is TGTGCCAGCAGCTGGTCCCAGGGGAGGAGTGAAAAACTGTTTTTT.